The 21 T cell receptor beta chains listed next were all sequenced from one sample in a study of blood T cell repertoires in COVID-19. Produced via immunoSEQ multiplex PCR; TCRdb's table is partial and in-frame only. The repertoire includes around 87,000 clones, 75% to 90% of them detected once, and approximately 1.6% sits in the top ten. The sample was peripheral blood. These TCRs come from a human donor with active COVID-19. The donor label of this sample is uncertain.

V is TRBV18 and J is TRBJ1-1; 7 bases align to TRBD1. The CDR3 sequence is 14 residues long. The germline CDR1 and CDR2 sequences are KGHSH and LQKENI. V was pared by 4 bases and J by 4 bases, with 6 bases of the junction left unmatched. The DNA of the CDR3 is TGTGCCAGCTCACGGCAGGGGGACGGCACTGAAGCTTTCTTT. It yields the protein CASSRQGDGTEAFF.

This rearrangement joins TRBV5-1 to TRBJ1-1, with D possibly matching TRBD1 (5 bases). Germline V gene sequence: CDR1 SGHRS, CDR2 YFSETQ. The CDR3 extends over 14 amino acids. Trimming removed 1 base from V and 5 bases from J, with 12 bases in between. The CDR3 protein is CASSLIGEGTEAFF. CDR3 DNA: TGCGCCAGCAGCTTGATCGGGGAGGGGACTGAAGCTTTCTTT.

This clone was detected only a few times. CDR3 DNA: TGTGCCAGCAGCTTAGCGCGGTCCCGGCATTCACCCCTCCACTTT. It yields the protein CASSLARSRHSPLHF. V and J are TRBV7-2 and TRBJ1-6, with D uncertain. This CDR3 has 15 amino acids. Trimming took off 0 bases at V and 8 bases at J, with 11 bases between the two ends. Germline V gives CDR1 SGHTA, CDR2 FQGNSA.

V usage is TRBV18 and J usage is TRBJ2-1; 11 bases agree with TRBD2. The CDR3 spans 16 residues. The V gene end was trimmed by 4 bases and the J gene end by 5 bases; junction bases not matched to a gene: 7. The V gene's germline CDR1 is KGHSH and CDR2 LQKENI. CDR3 sequence reads: CASSLSLAGGDNEQFF. The CDR3 DNA is TGTGCCAGCTCACTCTCGCTAGCGGGGGGAGACAATGAGCAGTTCTTC.

The chain combines TRBV7-2 with TRBJ2-7; tentatively, D is TRBD1 (6 bases). This CDR3 comprises 14 residues. Germline CDR1 reads SGHTA; CDR2 reads FQGNSA. V lost 4 bases and J lost 2, with 12 bases in between. The chain's CDR3 is CASSSGTLAYEQYF. The CDR3, as DNA: TGTGCCAGCAGCTCCGGGACATTGGCCTACGAGCAGTACTTC. The full variable domain, its missing parts supplied by reference TRBV7-2 and TRBJ2-7, is GAGVSQSPSNKVTEKGKDVELRCDPISGHTALYWYRQSLGQGLEFLIYFQGNSAPDKSGLPSDRFSAERTGGSVSTLTIQRTQQEDSAVYLCASSSGTLAYEQYFGPGTRLTVT.

The chain is built from TRBV24-1 and TRBJ1-1; D not certain. The CDR3 contains 13 residues. Germline V CDR1 and CDR2: KGHDR, SFDVKD. Trimming left V 4 bases short and J 7 bases short, with 12 bases between. Written as DNA, the CDR3 is TGTGCCACCAGTGACCTAAATAGAAATGAAGCTTTCTTT. Translating gives CATSDLNRNEAFF.

The chain couples TRBV12-5 to TRBJ2-7; maybe TRBD1 (5 bases). This CDR3 comprises 15 residues. Trimming removed 0 bases at V and 4 bases at J, with 13 bases between. The V gene's germline CDR1 is LGHNT and CDR2 FRNRAP. The CDR3 DNA sequence: TGTGCTAGTGGTTTGGTTTTAGGGGCAGGGTACGAGCAGTACTTC. Translation gives CASGLVLGAGYEQYF.

This clone was detected only a few times. The V call is TRBV27, the J call TRBJ2-7; 12 positions match TRBD1. CDR3 size: 17 residues. J lost 4 bases, V lost 7 bases, and 14 bases had no gene match. Germline CDR1 is MNHEY and CDR2 is SMNVEV (reference sequence). The DNA of the CDR3 is TGTGCCAGCATGTGGAGAGATCCGGGACAGGGGGCGTACGAGCAGTACTTC. Translated, it gives CASMWRDPGQGAYEQYF.

V usage is TRBV2 and J usage is TRBJ1-2; D might be TRBD1 (6 bases). CDR1 and CDR2 from the germline V gene are SNHLY and FYNNEI. V shed 3 bases and J shed 1 base, with 12 bases lying between them. CDR3 length equals 15 residues. The CDR3 DNA reads TGTGCCAGCAGTGATCGGCAGGGGAGTAACTATGGCTACACCTTC. Residues: CASSDRQGSNYGYTF.

The gene calls are TRBV5-1 and TRBJ1-1; 7 bases are shared with TRBD1. This CDR3 contains 14 residues. Germline loops: CDR1 SGHRS, CDR2 YFSETQ. V trimming: 4 bases; J trimming: 3 bases; junction bases outside the gene matches: 6. CDR3 in amino acids: CASSLVRGDTEAFF. CDR3 DNA: TGCGCCAGCAGCCTCGTCAGGGGGGACACTGAAGCTTTCTTT.

The chain has TRBV24-1 and TRBJ2-7, with 11 bases fitting TRBD2. This CDR3 region has 16 residues. The germline gives CDR1 KGHDR, CDR2 SFDVKD. The junction had 6 bases not matched to a gene; V was cut back by 4 bases and J by 2 bases. CDR3 residues: CATSDPSGGFAYEQYF. Here the CDR3 DNA reads TGTGCCACCAGTGACCCTAGCGGGGGGTTCGCCTACGAGCAGTACTTC.

The V call is TRBV5-4, the J call TRBJ2-5, with no clear D. V gave up 8 bases and J gave up 2 bases, with 19 bases separating them. The CDR3 loop spans 15 amino acids. Per the germline V gene, CDR1 is SGHNT and CDR2 is YYREEE (reference sequence). The CDR3 here is CASWLLIAPQETQYF. The CDR3 coding sequence is TGTGCCAGTTGGTTACTAATAGCTCCGCAAGAGACCCAGTACTTC.

The rearrangement uses TRBV27 and TRBJ1-1, with D possibly TRBD1 on 5 matching bases. This CDR3 has 13 amino acids. The V and J ends lost 6 bases and 4 bases respectively, with 12 bases between them. CDR1 is MNHEY, CDR2 SMNVEV, per germline (reference sequence). CDR3 protein: CASRPQGFTEAFF. The CDR3 region has the DNA TGTGCCAGCAGGCCCCAGGGATTCACTGAAGCTTTCTTT.

This clone occurred once. V is TRBV2 and J is TRBJ1-1; D remains unclear. V was cut by 4 bases and J by 4 bases, with 10 bases left in between. The CDR3 length is 13 residues. The germline V gene encodes CDR1 SNHLY and CDR2 FYNNEI. In DNA, the CDR3 is TGTGCCAGCAGTGCTGAGGACTTCACTGAAGCTTTCTTT. Translated: CASSAEDFTEAFF.

The J gene is TRBJ2-3, the V gene TRBV9; D is possibly TRBD2 (6 bases). V was cut by 2 bases and J by 2 bases, with 24 bases left in between. Germline V gives CDR1 SGDLS, CDR2 YYNGEE. This CDR3 region has 19 residues. The CDR3 region has the DNA TGTGCCAGCAGCGTGGGGACGGGCGCTTGGGGGGTCAACACAGATACGCAGTATTTT. Translation: CASSVGTGAWGVNTDTQYF.

V and J are TRBV27 and TRBJ2-7; 8 bases match TRBD1. The CDR3 runs to 13 residues. From germline, CDR1 is MNHEY and CDR2 SMNVEV (reference sequence). V shed 7 bases, J shed 4 bases, and the junction held 6 bases outside the gene matches. CDR3: CASTGQGMYEQYF. The CDR3 nucleotides read TGTGCCAGCACCGGACAGGGTATGTACGAGCAGTACTTC.

The chain is built from TRBV11-2 and TRBJ2-7; no reliable D call. V lost 3 bases to trimming and J lost 4 bases, with 22 bases between them. In germline, CDR1 is SGHAT, CDR2 FQNNGV. This CDR3 is 17 amino acids long. The CDR3 nucleotides read TGTGCCAGCAGCTTTGTCCCATTTGAGGTAAAAATTTACGAGCAGTACTTC. It translates to CASSFVPFEVKIYEQYF. Together with reference TRBV11-2 and TRBJ2-7, the CDR3 gives the full variable domain: EAGVAQSPRYKIIEKRQSVAFWCNPISGHATLYWYQQILGQGPKLLIQFQNNGVVDDSQLPKDRFSAERLKGVDSTLKIQPAKLEDSAVYLCASSFVPFEVKIYEQYFGPGTRLTVT.

The rearrangement uses TRBV4-3 and TRBJ2-7, with D maybe TRBD1 (7 bases). Trimming left V 0 bases short and J 3 bases short, with 12 bases between. This CDR3 has 15 amino acids. The germline V gene encodes CDR1 LGHNA and CDR2 YSLEER. The CDR3 nucleotides read TGCGCCAGCAGCCAAGATAGCAGGGGGGACTACGAGCAGTACTTC. As protein: CASSQDSRGDYEQYF.

V is TRBV11-2 and J is TRBJ1-1, with 10 bases that match TRBD1. The germline gives CDR1 SGHAT, CDR2 FQNNGV. CDR3 size: 14 residues. With V trimmed by 3 bases and J by 11 bases, 9 bases remained unmatched. This chain's CDR3 is CASSFRQGAFRAFF. CDR3 bases: TGTGCCAGCAGCTTCAGACAGGGGGCCTTTCGGGCTTTCTTT. Using reference TRBV11-2 and TRBJ1-1 for the parts outside the CDR3, the full variable domain is EAGVAQSPRYKIIEKRQSVAFWCNPISGHATLYWYQQILGQGPKLLIQFQNNGVVDDSQLPKDRFSAERLKGVDSTLKIQPAKLEDSAVYLCASSFRQGAFRAFFGQGTRLTVV.

The CDR3 sequence is CASSWGLAFSDTQYF. In DNA, the CDR3 is TGTGCCAGCAGTTGGGGACTAGCTTTTTCAGATACGCAGTATTTT. The J gene is TRBJ2-3, the V gene TRBV6-5; 9 bases align to TRBD2. Germline V gene data show CDR1 as MNHEY and CDR2 as SVGAGI. V shed 4 bases and J 4 bases; nucleotides not matched to a gene: 6. The CDR3 has 15 residues.

This clone was recorded a few times. The J gene is TRBJ1-5, the V gene TRBV19, with 8 nucleotides matching TRBD1. This CDR3 spans 16 amino acids. V dropped 4 bases and J dropped 3; count of bases not matched to a gene: 8. Germline CDR1 LNHDA, CDR2 SQIVND (reference sequence). CDR3 nucleotide sequence: TGTGCCAGTAGTAGATACAGGGGGGGGTCCAATCAGCCCCAGCATTTT. Translated, it gives CASSRYRGGSNQPQHF.